The present entry profiles one T cell receptor beta chain with its context. The sample holds a few counts of this clonotype. The target of this receptor is not known. No much larger clone is present one base from it, and per-base qualities are unavailable. Libraries were prepared through 5' RACE. Data came from an Illumina HiSeq 2500. The second PCR ran for roughly 6 to 11 cycles and used a J-beta primer mix along with a sample-barcoded 5' primer. Each TCR beta cDNA molecule received a unique molecular identifier from a template-switch 5' adaptor carrying 12 random nucleotides. Each sample yielded at least 2.5 million CDR3-containing paired-end reads. First-strand cDNA synthesis was performed from all RNA using the Mint cDNA synthesis kit, with priming by a TRBC-specific oligonucleotide. Following uracil-DNA glycosylase treatment, all cDNA underwent a first 18-cycle PCR with the universal primers M1SS and BC2_uni_R. In the paper's pipeline: Normalization of each sample was performed by random selection of 1 million high-quality reads, each carrying a distinct molecular identifier. Reads with shared molecular identifiers were discarded instead of being binned into consensus sequences. MiTCR, run with a Q25 quality threshold and the strictest error-elimination algorithm, handled CDR3 identification, clonotype clustering and error correction. Lower-bound total TCR beta diversity was estimated with a nonparametric unseen species model using Euler transformation. The public reads were reanalyzed by TCRdb: fastp trimming at Q25, MiXCR alignment, in-frame beta chains only. Identical CDR3 proteins give one entry, which carries the most common genes and DNA. Clone size and V and J calls follow TCRdb, not the original study. The table for this sample lists about 1.8 million distinct CDR3 sequences; 49% of them were counted only once. Less than 2.5% of the sample goes to the ten largest clones.

Systemically healthy Caucasian individuals from Russia, around 39 in total and aged about 6 to 95 years, were included as donors. Roughly 9 milliliters of peripheral blood were drawn from each donor into EDTA-treated Vacutainer tubes. Ficoll-Paque density-gradient centrifugation was used to isolate PBMCs, with at least 6.5 million per sample. Total RNA, at least 5 micrograms per sample, was extracted from PBMCs with Trizol reagent. The percentages of naive CD45RAhigh/CD27high T cells were determined by flow cytometry on a PBMC aliquot from every donor. The data derive from a study of blood T cells in healthy people across ages (dated by TCRdb to the mid-2010s). For the wider study: Template switching captured roughly one uniquely barcoded TCR beta cDNA molecule per two T cells in model experiments. Two additional independent replicas of 1 million unique cDNA reads from the same blood draw were analyzed for two donors (one aged 18 to 30 and one aged 80 or older). Using deep sequencing normalized with unique cDNA molecular identifiers, the study measured how TCR beta repertoire diversity changes with age. The donors were split into four age groups: young (average about 15 years), middle-aged (around 40), aged (roughly 68) and long-lived (approximately 89). To avoid experimental bias, donors of different ages were randomly spread across the sequencing lanes.

On the study overall, not on this receptor specifically: Estimates of total diversity based on one million sequenced T cells were considered lower bounds and underestimates. Donor CMV infection status was unknown, potentially confounding age-related changes in expanded clonotypes. Compared with the aged group, the long-lived group had more naive CD4+ T cells, fewer expanded clones and increased TCR diversity, a pattern suggesting age selection. Observed TCR beta diversity per million T cells fell roughly linearly with age, and a significant reduction was already apparent by age about 38. Since profiling was done on bulk unsorted PBMCs, naive and antigen-experienced compartments could not be conclusively compared. There was a strong correlation between observed TCR beta diversity and the percentage of naive T cells measured by flow cytometry.

Taken from the germline V gene, the CDR1 and CDR2 loops are SGHRS and YFSETQ. The CDR3 runs 14 amino acids, cysteine and phenylalanine included. This entry keeps only the CDR3 DNA: 42 bases, framed from base 1. V drops 0 bases and J drops 5 bases, leaving 9 bases in between. What was sequenced was blood. This sequence was found in a woman in her thirties or forties in good health. The V and J segments used are TRBV5-1 and TRBJ2-1, with an unclear D gene assignment. The DNA sequence is given as TGCGCCAGCAGCTTGGAATCCAGGAACAATGAGCAGTTCTTC. Its coded protein is CASSLESRNNEQFF.